This record concerns one T cell receptor (beta chain) sequence. Its matching antigen is unknown. Treatment here: roughly 10-day PBMC culture with coronavirus spike peptide pools or control peptides (ViraFEST assay). TCRs were sequenced by ViraFEST after antigen-specific T cells had been expanded with peptide pools. Wells contained some 1.9 million PBMCs each, and these were cultured with around 10 IU/ml IL-2 and around 10 ug/ml peptide pools. The data stem from a study of vaccination and CD4 T cells after COVID-19. As for the study in general: Each enrolled participant received a two-dose regimen of either BNT162b2 or mRNA-1273 vaccine. Broader study findings: Among convalescent patients, a median roughly 86% of reactive clones emerged only after vaccination.

The CDR3 has 13 residues. Germline V gene sequence: CDR1 SQVTM, CDR2 ANQGSEA. Once obtained from cultured CD4+ T cells, the DNA was sequenced using the Oncomine TCR Beta short-read assay. TCRdb reprocessed the PCR reads with MiXCR, giving one entry per CDR3 protein. The sample has roughly 14,000 distinct CDR3 sequences, approximately 61% seen once. The sequence was collected from a human donor who had recovered from COVID-19. The sequenced sample was CD4+ T cells from blood, cultured in vitro. The V and J genes are TRBV29-1 and TRBJ1-3, with D possibly TRBD1 on 6 matching bases. The CDR3 DNA is TGCGGTCAAAGGGGGGAAGGAGTAAACACCATATATTTT. Protein: CGQRGEGVNTIYF. The entire variable domain, with the rest obtained from reference TRBV29-1 and TRBJ1-3, is as follows: SAVISQKPSRDICQRGTSLTIQCQVDSQVTMMFWYRQQPGQSLTLIATANQGSEATYESGFVIDKFPISRPNLTFSTLTVSNMSPEDSSIYLCGQRGEGVNTIYFGEGSWLTVV.